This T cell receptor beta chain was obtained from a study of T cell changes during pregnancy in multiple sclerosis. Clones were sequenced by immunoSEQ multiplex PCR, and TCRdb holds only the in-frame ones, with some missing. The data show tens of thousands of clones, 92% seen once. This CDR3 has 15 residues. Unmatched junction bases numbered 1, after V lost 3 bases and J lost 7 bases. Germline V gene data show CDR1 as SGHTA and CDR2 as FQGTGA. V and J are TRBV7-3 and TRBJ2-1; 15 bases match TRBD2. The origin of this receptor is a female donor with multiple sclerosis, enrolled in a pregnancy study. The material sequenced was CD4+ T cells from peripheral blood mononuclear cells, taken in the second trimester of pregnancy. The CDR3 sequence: CASSLGLAGGNEQFF. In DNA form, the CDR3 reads TGTGCCAGCAGCTTGGGACTAGCGGGAGGAAATGAGCAGTTCTTC.